The source of this TCR beta chain is a study of shared clonotypes between healthy human individuals. Study-wide background: Three plates were used per donor for CD4 naive, three for CD4 memory, two for CD8 naive and one for CD8 memory. Study-level points and caveats: In contrast to clonotypes shared by all four donors, non-shared clonotypes had lower generation probabilities.

Every one of the donors was a Caucasian adult that lived in Nashville, Tennessee. CDR1 is LNHDA and CDR2 is SQIVND in the germline V gene (reference sequence). V dropped 3 bases and J dropped 9; count of bases not matched to a gene: 14. The CDR3 sequence is 17 residues long. Points on this clone: Its antigen is undetermined.

Sequencing was performed with immunoSEQ multiplex PCR; in TCRdb, only in-frame clones are kept and a portion is missing. The top ten clones hold around 0.38% of a sample with roughly 1,500,000 clones, 97% to 99% of them seen once. The sequence came from a man aged 25 to 40 in good health. The rearrangement uses TRBV19 and TRBJ1-5, with 10 nucleotides matching TRBD1. What was sequenced was naive CD4+ T cells sorted from blood. Subset given: CD45RA+ positively selected. The CDR3 is CASSISDRGIHLGPQHF. The CDR3, as DNA: TGTGCCAGTAGTATCTCGGACAGGGGGATTCATCTCGGGCCCCAGCATTTT.